Listed here are 27 T cell receptor beta chains from one sample, sequenced in a study of response to subunit inactivated influenza vaccine. Using its own MiXCR run on the RT-PCR reads, TCRdb lists one record per CDR3 protein. This table has roughly 780,000 distinct CDR3 sequences, around 18% appearing once. This sample comprised PBMCs from blood, obtained 4 to 6 days after vaccination. All receptors derive from a man over 45 who received an inactivated influenza vaccine.

The chain carries TRBV24-1 and TRBJ2-1; maybe TRBD2 (5 bases). Trimming cost V 8 bases and J 10 bases, with 14 bases left between them. The V gene's germline CDR1 is KGHDR and CDR2 SFDVKD. The CDR3 runs to 12 residues. CDR3 loop: CATMDEGWEQFF. CDR3 bases: TGTGCCACCATGGATGAGGGATGGGAGCAGTTCTTC.

The chain joins TRBV6-1 to TRBJ1-5; D not resolved. The V and J ends lost 4 bases and 4 bases respectively, with 8 bases between them. The germline V gene has CDR1 MNHNS and CDR2 SASEGT. This CDR3 has 13 amino acids. The CDR3 protein is CASSGEQNQPQHF. CDR3 sequence (DNA): TGTGCCAGCAGTGGTGAACAAAATCAGCCCCAGCATTTT.

V usage is TRBV29-1 and J usage is TRBJ2-5, with 8 bases fitting TRBD2. The junction had 7 bases not matched to a gene; V was cut back by 7 bases and J by 3 bases. The CDR3 totals 13 residues. Per the germline V gene, CDR1 is SQVTM and CDR2 is ANQGSEA. This CDR3 reads CSGYGGEKETQYF. The CDR3 region has the DNA TGCAGCGGCTACGGGGGGGAGAAAGAGACCCAGTACTTC.

The chain joins TRBV12-3 or TRBV12-4 to TRBJ2-7; TRBD1 aligns across 9 bases. This CDR3 contains 14 residues. V lost 6 bases to trimming and J lost 0 bases; unmatched junction nucleotides: 3. This chain's CDR3 is CASRGQGFSYEQYF. In DNA form, the CDR3 reads TGTGCCAGCAGGGGACAGGGCTTCTCCTACGAGCAGTACTTC.

Only a few counts were recorded for this clonotype. The chain employs TRBV18 and TRBJ2-1; weak D call: TRBD2 (7 bases). Germline V gives CDR1 KGHSH, CDR2 LQKENI. Between the trimmed V and J ends, which lost 0 bases and 3 bases, there was a span of 9 bases. CDR3 length: 15 residues. This chain's CDR3 is CASSPPRGRYNEQFF. CDR3 sequence (DNA): TGTGCCAGCTCACCACCGCGGGGGCGCTACAATGAGCAGTTCTTC.

The chain combines TRBV2 with TRBJ1-4; a weak D match, TRBD1 (6 bases). V was shortened by 9 bases and J by 8 bases, with 16 bases between the two germline ends. The CDR3 runs to 13 residues. In germline, CDR1 is SNHLY, CDR2 FYNNEI. CDR3 sequence reads: CASQQGFGEKLFF. The CDR3 DNA reads TGTGCCAGTCAGCAGGGGTTCGGCGAAAAACTGTTTTTT.

This chain uses TRBV7-9 with TRBJ2-7; D ambiguous. This CDR3 comprises 15 residues. Germline CDR1 reads SEHNR; CDR2 reads FQNEAQ (reference sequence). With 5 bases removed from V and 0 bases from J, the gap between germline ends came to 14 bases. CDR3 residues: CASSPRAVSSYEQYF. For the CDR3, the DNA is TGTGCCAGCAGCCCAAGGGCGGTTAGCTCCTACGAGCAGTACTTC.

The V call is TRBV6-6, the J call TRBJ2-2, with D hard to call. V was trimmed by 8 bases and J by 5 bases, leaving 6 bases between them. Per the germline V gene, CDR1 is MNHNY and CDR2 is SVGAGI (reference sequence). The CDR3 is made up of 11 amino acids. The CDR3 spells CASLETGELFF. In nucleotides, the CDR3 is TGTGCCAGCTTGGAAACCGGGGAGCTGTTTTTT.

The chain uses TRBV6-5 and TRBJ2-7; tentatively, D is TRBD2 (6 bases). CDR1 and CDR2 (germline): MNHEY, SVGAGI. Trimming removed 4 bases from V and 0 bases from J, with 13 bases in between. This CDR3 is built from 15 residues. CDR3 residues: CASSWTPGSSYEQYF. In DNA form, the CDR3 reads TGTGCCAGCAGTTGGACCCCCGGGAGCTCCTACGAGCAGTACTTC.

The V and J genes are TRBV20-1 and TRBJ2-7; D is perhaps TRBD1 or TRBD2 (5 bases each). Trimming removed 6 bases from V and 1 base from J, with 16 bases in between. CDR1 and CDR2 (germline): DFQATT, SNEGSKA (reference sequence). The CDR3 is made up of 14 amino acids. The CDR3 region is CSAARGTRSYEQYF. The DNA of the CDR3 is TGCAGTGCCGCTAGGGGTACTAGGTCCTACGAGCAGTACTTC.

This clonotype was observed at least ten times. This sequence joins TRBV6-5 and TRBJ2-3; TRBD1 matches at 7 bases. The CDR3 runs 17 residues. V trimming: 0 bases; J trimming: 2 bases; junction bases outside the gene matches: 8. Germline V CDR1 and CDR2: MNHEY, SVGAGI. CDR3 in DNA: TGTGCCAGCAGTTACTCGCCCGGGACAGCGATCACAGATACGCAGTATTTT. Protein product: CASSYSPGTAITDTQYF.

The V and J genes are TRBV12-3 or TRBV12-4 and TRBJ2-7; 8 bases align to TRBD2. Trimming cost V 8 bases and J 7 bases; bases outside gene matches: 13. The CDR3 runs 14 residues. CDR3 region: CASGPISGGGEQYF. Written as DNA, the CDR3 is TGTGCCAGCGGGCCGATAAGCGGGGGAGGGGAGCAGTACTTC.

This clonotype has only a few counts. V is TRBV20-1 and J is TRBJ2-7, with D perhaps matching TRBD1 (5 bases). This CDR3 has 15 amino acids. Germline lookup yields CDR1 DFQATT and CDR2 SNEGSKA (reference sequence). V was pared by 0 bases and J by 2 bases, with 14 bases between. CDR3 amino acids: CSAREGQTAPYEQYF. The DNA of the CDR3 is TGCAGTGCTAGAGAAGGCCAGACAGCACCCTACGAGCAGTACTTC.

This clonotype was seen more than once but under ten times. V usage is TRBV11-2 and J usage is TRBJ1-1; tentative D call: TRBD1 (6 bases). The CDR3 is 15 residues long. V was trimmed by 0 bases and J by 4 bases, leaving 12 bases between them. CDR1 and CDR2 from the germline V gene are SGHAT and FQNNGV. In DNA, the CDR3 is TGTGCCAGCAGCTTAGAGGGGGGGCGGCGCACTGAAGCTTTCTTT. The encoded protein is CASSLEGGRRTEAFF.

The chain couples TRBV6-1 to TRBJ1-2; tentative D call: TRBD1 (6 bases). CDR1 is MNHNS and CDR2 is SASEGT in the germline V gene. V was shortened by 7 bases and J by 4 bases, with 16 bases between the two germline ends. The CDR3 contains 14 residues. The CDR3, as DNA: TGTGCCAGCAAAAAAATGGACAGTAGCTATGGCTACACCTTC. Translated, it gives CASKKMDSSYGYTF.

This clonotype was counted only a few times. The chain joins TRBV7-2 to TRBJ1-6, with D hard to call. Germline lookup yields CDR1 SGHTA and CDR2 FQGNSA. There are 12 residues in the CDR3. Trimming left V 5 bases short and J 8 bases short, with 7 bases between. The CDR3: CASSLGYSPLHF. Written as DNA, the CDR3 is TGTGCCAGCAGCCTGGGGTATTCACCCCTCCACTTT.

This clonotype was seen more than once but under ten times. The genes are TRBV28 and TRBJ2-3; D not resolved. The CDR3 runs 16 residues. Germline V gives CDR1 MDHEN, CDR2 SYDVKM. Deletions cut 1 base from V and 4 bases from J, with 15 bases between. CDR3 DNA: TGTGCCAGCAGTTTATTAGGCAGGTCTCGCCCAGATACGCAGTATTTT. It specifies CASSLLGRSRPDTQYF.

This clonotype was counted a few times. The chain joins TRBV20-1 to TRBJ2-7, with TRBD2 matching 9 bases. V lost 1 base and J lost 5; bases outside the gene matches: 6. Germline V gives CDR1 DFQATT, CDR2 SNEGSKA (reference sequence). CDR3 length: 14 residues. CDR3 coding DNA: TGCAGTGCTAGAGCGCAGCGGGGGGTGAACGAGCAGTACTTC. Encoded protein: CSARAQRGVNEQYF.

J is TRBJ2-3 and V is TRBV5-5; 8 bases are a match to TRBD2. From germline, CDR1 is SGHKS and CDR2 YYEKEE (reference sequence). CDR3 length equals 18 residues. After removal of 3 bases from V and 5 bases from J, the junction contained 17 bases not matched to a gene. DNA of the CDR3: TGTGCCAGCAGCTGGCTCTCACCCGGGACTAGGACTTTAGATACGCAGTATTTT. It translates to CASSWLSPGTRTLDTQYF.

This chain connects TRBV20-1 to TRBJ2-3, with a possible D match to TRBD2 (6 bases). The germline V gene has CDR1 DFQATT and CDR2 SNEGSKA (reference sequence). This CDR3 is built from 11 residues. CDR3 sequence: CVAGRRDTQYF. CDR3 nucleotide sequence: TGCGTCGCGGGAAGACGAGATACGCAGTATTTT.

This clonotype was observed a handful of times. The chain carries TRBV24-1 and TRBJ1-2; D not resolved. V was clipped by 4 bases and J by 5 bases, with 10 bases between them. Per germline, CDR1 KGHDR and CDR2 SFDVKD. The CDR3 has 13 residues. DNA for the CDR3: TGTGCCACCAGTGACGCCTATTTTTATGGCTACACCTTC. Its protein product is CATSDAYFYGYTF.

V gene TRBV24-1 combines with J gene TRBJ2-5, with 9 bases matching TRBD1. The V gene's germline CDR1 is KGHDR and CDR2 SFDVKD. CDR3 length: 16 residues. J was trimmed by 4 bases and V by 0 bases; bases with no gene match: 5. CDR3 nucleotide sequence: TGTGCCACCAGTGATTTGGGGGACAGGGCCGGAGAGACCCAGTACTTC. Translating it yields CATSDLGDRAGETQYF.

This clonotype was seen only a few times. V gene TRBV21-1 combines with J gene TRBJ2-1; the D call in the table, TRBD1, was not verified against the DNA. TRBV21-1 is listed as a pseudogene. The CDR3 consists of 18 residues. The CDR3 spells CASSKAGRGIKTYNEQFF. CDR3 DNA sequence: TGTGCCAGCAGCAAAGCGGGCAGGGGGATAAAAACCTACAATGAGCAGTTCTTC.

V usage is TRBV25-1 and J usage is TRBJ2-1, with 11 nucleotides matching TRBD2. The CDR3 has 15 residues. The V gene's germline CDR1 is MGHDK and CDR2 SYGVNS. The ends lost 5 bases at V and 8 bases at J; junction bases unmatched: 8. This CDR3 is CASSSLAGVVDEQFF. The CDR3, as DNA: TGTGCCAGCAGTTCACTAGCGGGAGTTGTAGATGAGCAGTTCTTC.

This chain uses TRBV18 with TRBJ2-7; 7 bases fit TRBD2. In germline, CDR1 is KGHSH, CDR2 LQKENI. Trimming removed 6 bases from V and 3 bases from J; junction bases left unmatched: 5. This CDR3 is 13 amino acids long. This CDR3 reads CASSRSGGYEQYF. The DNA of the CDR3 is TGTGCCAGCTCTCGTTCGGGGGGCTACGAGCAGTACTTC.

This clonotype has only a few counts. The rearrangement links TRBV7-2 to TRBJ2-1; the match to TRBD2 covers 7 bases. CDR3 size: 14 residues. From germline, CDR1 is SGHTA and CDR2 FQGNSA. V lost 5 bases, J lost 6 bases, and 7 bases stayed unmatched. The CDR3 DNA is TGTGCCAGCAGCATGGGAGGGTCACTCAATGAGCAGTTCTTC. It specifies CASSMGGSLNEQFF.

This clonotype was counted ten times or more. The V and J genes are TRBV6-5 and TRBJ2-1; maybe TRBD2 (6 bases). The CDR3 length is 15 residues. Germline V gives CDR1 MNHEY, CDR2 SVGAGI. Between the trimmed V and J ends, which lost 3 bases and 7 bases, there was a span of 16 bases. CDR3 DNA sequence: TGTGCCAGCAGTTATGGAGGGAGACCCTTAAATGAGCAGTTCTTC. Translating it yields CASSYGGRPLNEQFF.